A single sample is the source of the 5 T cell receptor beta chains below, sequenced in a study of cytomegalovirus exposure and HLA in healthy donors. The study ran its PCR with 60 Vbeta and 13 Jbeta primers. Method: immunoSEQ multiplex PCR; TCRdb's copy keeps in-frame clones and lacks some. The data hold over 100,000 clones, with roughly three quarters observed a single time. Sequenced input: PBMCs. The receptors come from a woman under 30 in good health and CMV-seropositive.

The chain uses TRBV5-1 and TRBJ2-5; 7 bases match TRBD1. The V gene end was trimmed by 3 bases and the J gene end by 5 bases; junction bases not matched to a gene: 7. Germline CDR1 and CDR2: SGHRS and YFSETQ. The CDR3 has 14 amino acids. CDR3 sequence reads: CASSSTGTQETQYF. Here the CDR3 DNA reads TGCGCCAGCAGCTCGACAGGGACGCAGGAGACCCAGTACTTC. Using reference TRBV5-1 and TRBJ2-5 for the parts outside the CDR3, the full variable domain is KAGVTQTPRYLIKTRGQQVTLSCSPISGHRSVSWYQQTPGQGLQFLFEYFSETQRNKGNFPGRFSGRQFSNSRSEMNVSTLELGDSALYLCASSSTGTQETQYFGPGTRLLVL.

This chain joins TRBV11-3 and TRBJ2-6, with 7 positions matching TRBD1. V shed 1 base, J shed 0 bases, and the junction held 6 bases outside the gene matches. The V gene's germline CDR1 is SGHNT and CDR2 YENEEA. The CDR3 spans 18 residues. CDR3 coding DNA: TGTGCCAGCAGCTTAGGGCAGGGGGTCCCCTCTGGGGCCAACGTCCTGACTTTC. Its translation is CASSLGQGVPSGANVLTF.

The rearrangement uses TRBV7-8 and TRBJ2-4; TRBD2 matches at 8 bases. The V segment lost 5 bases and the J segment 8 bases; nucleotides outside the gene matches: 5. From germline, CDR1 is SGHVS and CDR2 FQNEAQ. The CDR3 loop spans 13 amino acids. CDR3: CASSPGLADIQYF. CDR3 DNA sequence: TGTGCCAGCAGCCCCGGACTAGCTGACATTCAGTACTTC.

The chain employs TRBV7-9 and TRBJ1-2; D is uncertain. CDR1 and CDR2 (germline): SEHNR, FQNEAQ (reference sequence). V lost 3 bases, J lost 0 bases, and 8 bases lay in between. The CDR3 contains 14 residues. This CDR3 is CASSFPEANYGYTF. Here the CDR3 DNA reads TGTGCCAGCAGCTTCCCGGAGGCTAACTATGGCTACACCTTC.

The rearrangement uses TRBV9 and TRBJ2-5; 11 bases match TRBD2. The CDR3 covers 17 residues. The germline V gene encodes CDR1 SGDLS and CDR2 YYNGEE. V shed 3 bases, J shed 2 bases, and the junction held 9 bases outside the gene matches. This CDR3 is CASSALAGGRAQETQYF. CDR3 sequence (DNA): TGTGCCAGCAGCGCGCTAGCGGGAGGTAGGGCTCAAGAGACCCAGTACTTC.